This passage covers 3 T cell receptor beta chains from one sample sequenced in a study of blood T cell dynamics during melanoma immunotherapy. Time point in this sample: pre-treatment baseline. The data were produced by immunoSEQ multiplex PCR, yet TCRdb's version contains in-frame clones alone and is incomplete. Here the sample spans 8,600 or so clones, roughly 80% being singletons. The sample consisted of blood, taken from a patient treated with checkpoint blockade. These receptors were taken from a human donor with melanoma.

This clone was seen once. The CDR3 nucleotides are TGTGCCAGCAGTTACGGGACACCATACAATGAGCAGTTCTTC. This codes for CASSYGTPYNEQFF. The chain employs TRBV6-5 and TRBJ2-1, with D possibly being TRBD1 (6 bases). Deletions cut 2 bases from V and 4 bases from J, with 9 bases between. Per the germline V gene, CDR1 is MNHEY and CDR2 is SVGAGI. The CDR3 totals 14 residues.

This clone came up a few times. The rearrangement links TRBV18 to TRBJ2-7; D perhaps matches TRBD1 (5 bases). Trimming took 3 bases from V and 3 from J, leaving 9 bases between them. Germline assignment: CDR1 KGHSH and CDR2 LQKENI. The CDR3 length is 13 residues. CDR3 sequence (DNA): TGTGCCAGCTCACCCCGAGACAGCTACGAGCAGTACTTC. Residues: CASSPRDSYEQYF.

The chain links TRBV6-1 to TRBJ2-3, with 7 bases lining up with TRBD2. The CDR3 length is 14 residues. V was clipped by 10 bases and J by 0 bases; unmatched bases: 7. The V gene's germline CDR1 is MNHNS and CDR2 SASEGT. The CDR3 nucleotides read TGTGCCACTGTAGCGGGCCTTAGCACAGATACGCAGTATTTT. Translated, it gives CATVAGLSTDTQYF.